Listed below are T cell receptor beta chains from one sample, sequenced in a study of CD8 T cells in Susac syndrome. TCRdb reanalysed the immunoSEQ multiplex PCR reads using MiXCR and keeps one entry per CDR3 protein. The sample has 150,000 to 160,000 distinct CDR3 sequences, approximately 95% seen once; the top ten hold 0.16%. Sequenced sample: CD4+ T cells from PBMCs. The receptor set was obtained from a human donor with Susac syndrome. CDR3s include the opening cysteine and the closing phenylalanine or tryptophan. The D gene is left open where the match is weak. Clone size is stated in some rows and not others, as once, few, many or a class when expanded.

j_gene | d_gene | abundance | v_gene | CDR3aa | CDR3nt
TRBJ2-3 | NA | NA | TRBV20-1 | CSARGRPGNTDTQYF | TGCAGTGCTAGAGGCCGCCCGGGAAACACAGATACGCAGTATTTT
TRBJ1-1 | NA | once | TRBV30 | CAWTYRVRREAFF | TGTGCCTGGACCTACAGGGTACGAAGGGAAGCTTTCTTT
TRBJ2-7 | NA | once | TRBV18 | CASSPEFSYEQYF | TGTGCCAGCTCACCAGAGTTTTCCTACGAGCAGTACTTC
TRBJ2-5 | NA | once | TRBV20-1 | CSARDSSYQETQYF | TGCAGTGCTAGAGATTCATCATATCAAGAGACCCAGTACTTC
TRBJ2-1 | TRBD2 | NA | TRBV20-1 | CSAEGLAGGQYNEQFF | TGCAGTGCTGAGGGGCTAGCGGGGGGGCAATACAATGAGCAGTTCTTC
TRBJ1-2 | NA | NA | TRBV4-3 | CASSQTGTFNGYTF | TGCGCCAGCAGCCAGACGGGGACATTCAATGGCTACACCTTC
TRBJ2-5 | NA | NA | TRBV9 | CASSAPRGDYQYQETQYF | TGTGCCAGCAGCGCCCCTAGGGGCGACTACCAGTACCAAGAGACCCAGTACTTC
TRBJ2-1 | NA | NA | TRBV15 | CATSRDSYNEQFF | TGTGCCACCAGCAGAGACTCGTACAATGAGCAGTTCTTC
TRBJ2-1 | TRBD2 | once | TRBV20-1 | CSARSSGGVLEQFF | TGCAGTGCTAGATCCAGCGGGGGGGTGCTGGAGCAGTTCTTC
TRBJ2-5 | TRBD1 | NA | TRBV6-5 | CASSYSGTGEETQYF | TGTGCCAGCAGTTACTCGGGGACAGGGGAGGAGACCCAGTACTTC
TRBJ1-6 | NA | NA | TRBV7-9 | CASSSGTAASPLHF | TGTGCCAGCAGCTCCGGGACTGCGGCTTCACCCCTCCACTTT
TRBJ2-3 | NA | few | TRBV4-1 | CASSQDTSTDTQYF | TGCGCCAGCAGCCAGGACACTAGCACAGATACGCAGTATTTT
TRBJ1-4 | NA | NA | TRBV6-1 | CASQWEKLFF | TGTGCCAGCCAGTGGGAAAAACTGTTTTTT
TRBJ2-2 | NA | NA | TRBV9 | CASSVVVTGELFF | TGTGCCAGCAGCGTAGTGGTCACCGGGGAGCTGTTTTTT
TRBJ2-6 | NA | once | TRBV27 | CASSLSGISGANVLTF | TGTGCCAGCAGTTTATCAGGGATCTCTGGGGCCAACGTCCTGACTTTC
TRBJ2-1 | TRBD2 | NA | TRBV6-5 | CASSYSLVAGYNEQFF | TGTGCCAGCAGTTACTCATTAGTAGCGGGGTACAATGAGCAGTTCTTC
TRBJ2-7 | NA | NA | TRBV12-3/TRBV12-4 | CASSLSGGSYEQYF | TGTGCCAGCAGTTTGTCTGGCGGTTCCTACGAGCAGTACTTC